This TCR beta chain was found in a study of T cells in localized non-small cell lung cancer. Clones were read by immunoSEQ multiplex PCR, and TCRdb kept only the in-frame ones, dropping some. Of 12,000 or so clones in the sample, more than 70% were seen once. The CDR3 consists of 14 residues. Germline V gene data show CDR1 as LGHNA and CDR2 as YNFKEQ. Trimming cost V 5 bases and J 7 bases, with 14 bases left between them. Source: peripheral blood, taken before any cancer treatment. This clonotype originated in a male donor aged 60 or older with stage I lung adenocarcinoma. The gene calls are TRBV4-2 and TRBJ1-4; D is perhaps TRBD1 (6 bases). This CDR3 reads CASSSGVYGEKLFF. The CDR3 bases are TGTGCCAGCAGCTCAGGGGTTTACGGTGAAAAACTGTTTTTT.